These 28 T cell receptor beta chains share one sample of origin, sequenced in a study of cytomegalovirus exposure and HLA in healthy donors. Some clones are missing from TCRdb's copy, which holds only in-frame ones; the method was immunoSEQ multiplex PCR. The data hold 60,000 to 65,000 clones, with 90% to 97% observed a single time. The sequencing input was PBMCs. These receptors were taken from a woman aged 18-30 years in good health and CMV-seronegative.

V is TRBV7-3 and J is TRBJ1-3; D gene ambiguous. The CDR3 is 14 residues long. The V and J ends lost 1 base and 2 bases respectively, with 6 bases between them. CDR1 is SGHTA and CDR2 is FQGTGA in the germline V gene. CDR3 protein: CASSLNSPGNTIYF. The CDR3 nucleotides are TGTGCCAGCAGCTTAAACTCCCCTGGAAACACCATATATTTT. Full variable domain (remainder filled in from reference TRBV7-3 and TRBJ1-3): GAGVSQTPSNKVTEKGKYVELRCDPISGHTALYWYRQSLGQGPEFLIYFQGTGAADDSGLPNDRFFAVRPEGSVSTLKIQRTERGDSAVYLCASSLNSPGNTIYFGEGSWLTVV.

CDR3 sequence: CASSQEVAVYEQYF. The CDR3 DNA reads as TGCGCCAGCAGCCAAGAAGTAGCAGTCTACGAGCAGTACTTC. This sequence joins TRBV4-3 and TRBJ2-7, with unresolved D. Germline CDR1 LGHNA, CDR2 YSLEER. Deletions cut 0 bases from V and 3 bases from J, with 9 bases between. The CDR3 covers 14 residues.

The J gene is TRBJ2-1, the V gene TRBV6-5, with TRBD2 identical over 8 bases. Germline trimming cut 6 bases from V and 6 bases from J; bases unmatched to any gene: 7. Germline V CDR1 and CDR2: MNHEY, SVGAGI. The CDR3 runs to 14 residues. The CDR3 DNA is TGTGCCAGCAGCTACACGGCGGGAGGCAATGAGCAGTTCTTC. Amino acid sequence: CASSYTAGGNEQFF.

The genes are TRBV7-8 and TRBJ2-2; a weak D match, TRBD2 (6 bases). The germline gives CDR1 SGHVS, CDR2 FQNEAQ. This CDR3 comprises 15 residues. V lost 4 bases and J 3 bases, leaving 12 bases between the germline ends. The CDR3 spells CASSSPSAYTGELFF. In DNA form, the CDR3 reads TGTGCCAGCAGCTCGCCTAGCGCCTACACCGGGGAGCTGTTTTTT.

The chain's CDR3 is CASSLAPLHEQFF. As DNA, the CDR3 is TGTGCCAGCAGCTTAGCCCCTCTCCATGAGCAGTTCTTC. The chain recombines TRBV7-9 with TRBJ2-1; D not certain. V was shortened by 0 bases and J by 8 bases, with 8 bases between the two germline ends. The CDR3 is 13 residues long. The germline gives CDR1 SEHNR, CDR2 FQNEAQ (reference sequence).

The chain has TRBV5-6 and TRBJ2-7; D is uncertain. V was trimmed by 4 bases and J by 3 bases, leaving 5 bases between them. This CDR3 has 11 amino acids. Germline lookup yields CDR1 SGHDT and CDR2 YYEEEE. DNA for the CDR3: TGTGCCAGCAGCCTAGACTACGAGCAGTACTTC. It specifies CASSLDYEQYF.

The genes are TRBV28 and TRBJ2-7; TRBD1 is a possible D gene (5 bases). V lost 6 bases, J lost 2 bases, and 8 bases lay in between. CDR1 and CDR2 from the germline V gene are MDHEN and SYDVKM. The CDR3 length is 12 residues. The CDR3 DNA sequence: TGTGCCAGCAGGCAGGGTCCCTACGAGCAGTACTTC. Translating it yields CASRQGPYEQYF.

On this clone itself: At one of its ends the junction is not consistent with the germline gene, which may arise from a read error. The chain couples TRBV7-7 to TRBJ2-5, with a weak D call TRBD1 (7 bases). Germline V gene data show CDR1 as SSHAT and CDR2 as FNYEAQ (reference sequence). The CDR3 has 15 residues. The CDR3 coding sequence is TGTGCTAGCAGCTTAGGGGGGACAGTCCAAGAGACCCAGTACTTC. Protein sequence: CASSLGGTVQETQYF. Full variable domain (missing parts from reference TRBV7-7 and TRBJ2-5): GAGVSQSPRYKVTKRGQDVTLRCDPISSHATLYWYQQALGQGPEFLTYFNYEAQPDKSGLPSDRFSAERPEGSISTLTIQRTEQRDSAMYRCASSLGGTVQETQYFGPGTRLLVL.

The V call is TRBV7-9, the J call TRBJ2-1; possible D gene TRBD1, 6 bases. Germline CDR1 SEHNR, CDR2 FQNEAQ (reference sequence). With 5 bases removed from V and 6 bases from J, the gap between germline ends came to 17 bases. The CDR3 is 15 amino acids. For the CDR3, the DNA is TGTGCCAGCAGCCAATGGGCAGGGGCGACCAATGAGCAGTTCTTC. Amino acid sequence: CASSQWAGATNEQFF. The complete variable domain, with remaining parts taken from reference TRBV7-9 and TRBJ2-1, reads DTGVSQNPRHKITKRGQNVTFRCDPISEHNRLYWYRQTLGQGPEFLTYFQNEAQLEKSRLLSDRFSAERPKGSFSTLEIQRTEQGDSAMYLCASSQWAGATNEQFFGPGTRLTVL.

The chain recombines TRBV18 with TRBJ1-1, with 7 bases aligning to TRBD1. CDR1 and CDR2 (germline): KGHSH, LQKENI. The CDR3 has 16 amino acids. After removal of 2 bases from V and 1 base from J, the junction contained 7 bases not matched to a gene. CDR3 nucleotide sequence: TGTGCCAGCTCACCATGGGCCGGGACAGCGAACACTGAAGCTTTCTTT. Translation gives CASSPWAGTANTEAFF.

The J gene is TRBJ2-7, the V gene TRBV5-6; 7 bases match TRBD1. This CDR3 comprises 12 residues. CDR1 and CDR2 (germline): SGHDT, YYEEEE. The trim removed 4 bases at V and 3 bases at J, leaving 1 base unmatched. The CDR3 DNA reads as TGTGCCAGCAGCCGGGACAGCTACGAGCAGTACTTC. Its protein is CASSRDSYEQYF.

The gene calls are TRBV9 and TRBJ2-3, with a possible D match to TRBD1 (7 bases). Germline V gene data show CDR1 as SGDLS and CDR2 as YYNGEE. The CDR3 consists of 16 residues. The V and J ends lost 0 bases and 2 bases respectively, with 13 bases between them. CDR3 coding DNA: TGTGCCAGCAGCGTAGGGCCCAGGGGGGACACAGATACGCAGTATTTT. This sequence encodes CASSVGPRGDTDTQYF.

As to this clone: At one end, the junction sequence differs from germline, possibly due to a read error. The chain employs TRBV2 and TRBJ2-1; 7 nucleotides match TRBD2. Germline lookup yields CDR1 SNHLY and CDR2 FYNNEI. The CDR3 covers 17 residues. CDR3 coding DNA: TGTGCCAGCAGCGAAGTGGGTGGGGGGGAGGGCCCCGATGAGCAGTTCTTC. Residues: CASSEVGGGEGPDEQFF.

This chain links TRBV14 with TRBJ2-1, with a tentative D call TRBD1 (5 bases). Per the germline V gene, CDR1 is SGHDN and CDR2 is FVKESK. The CDR3 is 14 residues long. V was trimmed by 1 base and J by 3 bases, leaving 7 bases between them. In DNA, the CDR3 is TGTGCCAGCAGCCAAGGGGGCGGCTACAATGAGCAGTTCTTC. This gives the protein CASSQGGGYNEQFF.

This chain joins TRBV15 and TRBJ1-1, with D uncertain. Trimming stripped 1 base from V and 5 bases from J, with 8 bases between. Germline lookup yields CDR1 LNHNV and CDR2 YYDKDF (reference sequence). The CDR3 extends over 13 amino acids. CDR3 protein: CATSRGEGTEAFF. The CDR3 nucleotides are TGTGCCACCAGCAGAGGGGAGGGAACTGAAGCTTTCTTT. Complete variable domain (other parts from reference TRBV15 and TRBJ1-1): DAMVIQNPRYQVTQFGKPVTLSCSQTLNHNVMYWYQQKSSQAPKLLFHYYDKDFNNEADTPDNFQSRRPNTSFCFLDIRSPGLGDTAMYLCATSRGEGTEAFFGQGTRLTVV.

This clone showed up many times. V is TRBV6-4 and J is TRBJ2-2; D remains unclear. The germline V and J ends were trimmed by 0 bases and 0 bases, with 5 bases remaining between them. Germline CDR1 reads MRHNA; CDR2 reads SNTAGT. The CDR3 consists of 15 residues. In DNA form, the CDR3 reads TGTGCCAGCAGTGACTCGACTGCGAACACCGGGGAGCTGTTTTTT. Residues: CASSDSTANTGELFF.

The chain links TRBV7-8 to TRBJ2-1, with 13 bases identical to TRBD2. Looked up from germline, CDR1 is SGHVS and CDR2 is FQNEAQ. Trimming at V came to 2 bases and at J to 5 bases, leaving 3 bases not matched to a gene. This CDR3 spans 16 amino acids. Here the CDR3 reads CASSLWGLAGNNEQFF. The CDR3, as DNA: TGTGCCAGCAGCTTATGGGGACTAGCGGGAAACAATGAGCAGTTCTTC.

The chain carries TRBV18 and TRBJ2-4; tentative D call: TRBD1 (6 bases). Per the germline V gene, CDR1 is KGHSH and CDR2 is LQKENI. The V and J ends lost 3 bases and 8 bases respectively, with 14 bases between them. CDR3 size: 14 residues. The CDR3 sequence is CASSPNRAWDIQYF. DNA of the CDR3: TGTGCCAGCTCACCCAACAGGGCGTGGGACATTCAGTACTTC.

The V gene is TRBV10-3, the J gene TRBJ1-1; the D is unclear. Germline V CDR1 and CDR2: ENHRY, SYGVKD. V was pared by 5 bases and J by 1 base, with 20 bases between. This CDR3 contains 17 residues. CDR3 residues: CAISSRTVTSPNTEAFF. The CDR3 nucleotides read TGTGCCATCAGTTCGCGGACTGTTACATCCCCGAACACTGAAGCTTTCTTT.

The chain recombines TRBV15 with TRBJ2-7, with D maybe TRBD2 (6 bases). CDR1 is LNHNV, CDR2 YYDKDF, per germline (reference sequence). V lost 3 bases, J lost 2 bases, and 20 bases lay in between. This CDR3 is built from 17 residues. The CDR3 region has the DNA TGTGCCACCAGCAGCGCAAGAGGGGAGGTCCGGCCCTACGAGCAGTACTTC. This translates into CATSSARGEVRPYEQYF. Full variable domain (remainder filled in from reference TRBV15 and TRBJ2-7): DAMVIQNPRYQVTQFGKPVTLSCSQTLNHNVMYWYQQKSSQAPKLLFHYYDKDFNNEADTPDNFQSRRPNTSFCFLDIRSPGLGDTAMYLCATSSARGEVRPYEQYFGPGTRLTVT.

This sequence joins TRBV11-3 and TRBJ2-1, with 16 positions matching TRBD2. The V and J ends lost 2 bases and 9 bases, in that order; junction bases with no gene match: 10. The CDR3 spans 18 residues. CDR1 is SGHNT, CDR2 YENEEA, per germline. The CDR3 spells CASSLRGLAGGPVGEQFF. The CDR3 DNA sequence: TGTGCCAGCAGCTTACGGGGACTAGCGGGGGGGCCCGTTGGTGAGCAGTTCTTC.

The genes are TRBV7-9 and TRBJ1-5, with 8 nucleotides matching TRBD1. This CDR3 is 15 amino acids long. The V gene's germline CDR1 is SEHNR and CDR2 FQNEAQ (reference sequence). Trimming cost V 5 bases and J 0 bases; bases outside gene matches: 3. In DNA, the CDR3 is TGTGCCAGCAGCACGACAGGGGATAGCAATCAGCCCCAGCATTTT. Its protein product is CASSTTGDSNQPQHF.

The V call is TRBV7-2, the J call TRBJ2-7; D is possibly TRBD2 (7 bases). This CDR3 contains 14 residues. Germline CDR1 SGHTA, CDR2 FQGNSA. The ends were cut back, 5 bases at V and 1 base at J, with 12 bases in the middle. This CDR3 is CASSKGGTSYEQYF. CDR3 DNA sequence: TGTGCCAGCAGCAAGGGGGGGACATCCTACGAGCAGTACTTC.

This chain uses TRBV6-5 with TRBJ2-7; 8 bases align to TRBD1. V trimming: 5 bases; J trimming: 0 bases; junction bases outside the gene matches: 6. The CDR3 is 15 residues long. Germline V gene lookup returns CDR1 MNHEY and CDR2 SVGAGI. The CDR3, as DNA: TGTGCCAGCAGTAAAGACAGGGGAAGCTCCTACGAGCAGTACTTC. It codes for CASSKDRGSSYEQYF.

This clone has more than one count but fewer than ten. The rearrangement joins TRBV11-2 to TRBJ1-1; 8 positions agree with TRBD1. With V trimmed by 4 bases and J by 1 base, 5 bases remained unmatched. The CDR3 runs 15 residues. CDR1 is SGHAT and CDR2 is FQNNGV in the germline V gene. CDR3 sequence: CASSSSDRGNTEAFF. CDR3 sequence (DNA): TGTGCCAGCAGCTCCTCTGACAGGGGGAACACTGAAGCTTTCTTT. Based on the CDR3 plus reference TRBV11-2 and TRBJ1-1, the full variable domain is EAGVAQSPRYKIIEKRQSVAFWCNPISGHATLYWYQQILGQGPKLLIQFQNNGVVDDSQLPKDRFSAERLKGVDSTLKIQPAKLEDSAVYLCASSSSDRGNTEAFFGQGTRLTVV.

This rearrangement joins TRBV27 to TRBJ2-3, with D perhaps matching TRBD1 (6 bases). Trimming cost V 5 bases and J 4 bases, with 13 bases left between them. Looked up from germline, CDR1 is MNHEY and CDR2 is SMNVEV (reference sequence). This CDR3 contains 14 residues. The CDR3 loop reads CASSPQGRADTQYF. The CDR3 DNA reads TGTGCCAGCAGTCCCCAGGGGCGGGCAGATACGCAGTATTTT.

The rearrangement joins TRBV28 to TRBJ2-3; maybe TRBD2 (5 bases). Germline assignment: CDR1 MDHEN and CDR2 SYDVKM. The CDR3 covers 12 residues. V was pared by 8 bases and J by 2 bases, with 8 bases between. The CDR3 here is CASARATDTQYF. The CDR3 nucleotides read TGTGCCAGCGCGCGGGCCACAGATACGCAGTATTTT.

The V gene is TRBV5-6, the J gene TRBJ1-2; TRBD1 is a possible D gene (5 bases). V was pared by 4 bases and J by 0 bases, with 13 bases between. In germline, CDR1 is SGHDT, CDR2 YYEEEE. CDR3 size: 15 residues. The CDR3 coding sequence is TGTGCCAGCAGCCCGCCCCAGGGATCTAACTATGGCTACACCTTC. Amino acid sequence: CASSPPQGSNYGYTF.